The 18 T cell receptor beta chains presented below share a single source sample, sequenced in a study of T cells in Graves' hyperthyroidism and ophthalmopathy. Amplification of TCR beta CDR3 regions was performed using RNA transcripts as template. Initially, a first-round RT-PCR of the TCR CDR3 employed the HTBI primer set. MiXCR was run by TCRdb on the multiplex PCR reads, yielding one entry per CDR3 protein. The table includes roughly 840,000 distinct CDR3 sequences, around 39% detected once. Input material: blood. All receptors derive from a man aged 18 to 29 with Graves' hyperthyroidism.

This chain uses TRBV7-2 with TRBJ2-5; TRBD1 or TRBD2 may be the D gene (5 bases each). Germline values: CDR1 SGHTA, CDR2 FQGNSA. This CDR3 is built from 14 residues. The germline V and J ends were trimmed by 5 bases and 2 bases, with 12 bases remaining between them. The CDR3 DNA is TGTGCCAGCAGCCACGGGGCTACACAAGAGACCCAGTACTTC. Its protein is CASSHGATQETQYF.

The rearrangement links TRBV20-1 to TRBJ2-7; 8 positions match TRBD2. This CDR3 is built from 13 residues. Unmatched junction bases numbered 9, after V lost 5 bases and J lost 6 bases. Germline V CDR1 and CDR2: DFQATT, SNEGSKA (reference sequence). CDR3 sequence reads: CSAPGGGAVEQYF. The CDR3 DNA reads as TGCAGTGCTCCGGGGGGGGGGGCGGTCGAGCAGTACTTC.

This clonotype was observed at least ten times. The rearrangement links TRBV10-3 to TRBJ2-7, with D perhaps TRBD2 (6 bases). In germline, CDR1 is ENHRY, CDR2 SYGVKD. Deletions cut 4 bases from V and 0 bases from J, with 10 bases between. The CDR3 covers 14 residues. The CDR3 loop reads CAISAGLTSYEQYF. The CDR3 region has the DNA TGTGCCATCAGTGCGGGACTGACCTCCTACGAGCAGTACTTC.

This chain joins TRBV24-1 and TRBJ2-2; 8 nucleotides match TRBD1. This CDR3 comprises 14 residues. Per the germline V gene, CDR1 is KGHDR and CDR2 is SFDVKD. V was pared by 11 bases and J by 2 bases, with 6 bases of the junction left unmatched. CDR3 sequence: CASPRGPNTGELFF. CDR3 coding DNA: TGTGCCAGCCCCAGGGGGCCCAACACCGGGGAGCTGTTTTTT.

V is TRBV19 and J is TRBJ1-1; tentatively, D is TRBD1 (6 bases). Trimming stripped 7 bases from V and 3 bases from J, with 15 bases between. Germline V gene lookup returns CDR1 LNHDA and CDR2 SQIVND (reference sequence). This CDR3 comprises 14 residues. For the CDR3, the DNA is TGTGCCAGTAACCTCTACAGGGATGACACTGAAGCTTTCTTT. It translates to CASNLYRDDTEAFF.

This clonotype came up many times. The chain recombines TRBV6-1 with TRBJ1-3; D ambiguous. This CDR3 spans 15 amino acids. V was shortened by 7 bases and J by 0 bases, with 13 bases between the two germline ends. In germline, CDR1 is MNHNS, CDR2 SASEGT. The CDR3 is CASTELDGSGNTIYF. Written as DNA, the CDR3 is TGTGCCAGCACCGAACTCGACGGCTCTGGAAACACCATATATTTT.

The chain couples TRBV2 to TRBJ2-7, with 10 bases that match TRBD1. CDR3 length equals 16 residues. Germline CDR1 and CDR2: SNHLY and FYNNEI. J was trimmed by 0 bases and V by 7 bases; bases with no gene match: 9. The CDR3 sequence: CASTDPGTGASYEQYF. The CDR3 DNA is TGTGCCAGCACGGACCCCGGGACAGGGGCCTCCTACGAGCAGTACTTC.

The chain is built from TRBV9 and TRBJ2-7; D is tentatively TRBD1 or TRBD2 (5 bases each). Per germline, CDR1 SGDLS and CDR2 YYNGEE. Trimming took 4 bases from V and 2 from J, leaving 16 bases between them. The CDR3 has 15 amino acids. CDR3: CASSPQGVGPYEQYF. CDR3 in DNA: TGTGCCAGCAGCCCCCAGGGAGTGGGGCCCTACGAGCAGTACTTC.

The CDR3 sequence is CSAGPWTGWDEAFF. The CDR3 DNA follows: TGCAGTGCTGGTCCCTGGACAGGGTGGGATGAAGCTTTCTTT. The J gene is TRBJ1-1, the V gene TRBV20-1; 8 positions match TRBD1. The CDR3 sequence is 14 residues long. CDR1 is DFQATT, CDR2 SNEGSKA, per germline (reference sequence). With V trimmed by 5 bases and J by 7 bases, 12 bases remained unmatched.

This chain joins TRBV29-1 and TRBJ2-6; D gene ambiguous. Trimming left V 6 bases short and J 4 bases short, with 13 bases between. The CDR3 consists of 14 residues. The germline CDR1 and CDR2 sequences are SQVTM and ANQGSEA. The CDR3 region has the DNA TGCAGCGTAAGGGCCCTCGGGGGGGCCAACGTCCTGACTTTC. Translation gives CSVRALGGANVLTF. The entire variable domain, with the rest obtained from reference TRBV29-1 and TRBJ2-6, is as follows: SAVISQKPSRDICQRGTSLTIQCQVDSQVTMMFWYRQQPGQSLTLIATANQGSEATYESGFVIDKFPISRPNLTFSTLTVSNMSPEDSSIYLCSVRALGGANVLTFGAGSRLTVL.

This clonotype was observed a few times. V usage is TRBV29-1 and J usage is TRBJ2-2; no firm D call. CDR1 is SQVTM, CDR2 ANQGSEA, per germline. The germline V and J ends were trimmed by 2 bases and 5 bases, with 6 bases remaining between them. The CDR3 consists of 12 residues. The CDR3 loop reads CSVELETGELFF. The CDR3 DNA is TGCAGCGTTGAATTGGAAACCGGGGAGCTGTTTTTT.

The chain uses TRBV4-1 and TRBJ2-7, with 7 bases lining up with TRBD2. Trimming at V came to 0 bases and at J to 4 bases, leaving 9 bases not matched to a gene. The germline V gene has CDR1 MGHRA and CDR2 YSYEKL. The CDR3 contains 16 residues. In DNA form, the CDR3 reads TGCGCCAGCAGCCAAGATTCCAGCAGGGAGGGTTACGAGCAGTACTTC. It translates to CASSQDSSREGYEQYF.

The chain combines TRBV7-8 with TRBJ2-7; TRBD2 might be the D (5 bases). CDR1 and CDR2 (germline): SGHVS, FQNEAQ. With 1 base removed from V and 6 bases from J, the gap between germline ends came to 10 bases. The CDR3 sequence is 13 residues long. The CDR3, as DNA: TGTGCCAGCAGCTTAGGAGGGATAACCGAGCAGTACTTC. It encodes CASSLGGITEQYF. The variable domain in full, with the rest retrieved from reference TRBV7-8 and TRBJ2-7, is GAGVSQSPRYKVAKRGQDVALRCDPISGHVSLFWYQQALGQGPEFLTYFQNEAQLDKSGLPSDRFFAERPEGSVSTLKIQRTQQEDSAVYLCASSLGGITEQYFGPGTRLTVT.

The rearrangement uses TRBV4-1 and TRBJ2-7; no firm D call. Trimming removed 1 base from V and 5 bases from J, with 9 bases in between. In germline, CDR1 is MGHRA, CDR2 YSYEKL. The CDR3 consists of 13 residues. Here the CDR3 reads CASSQVGGHEQYF. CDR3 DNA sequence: TGCGCCAGCAGCCAAGTAGGCGGACACGAGCAGTACTTC.

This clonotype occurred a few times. The CDR3 DNA reads as TGTGCCAGCAGCAAAAACGGGGCTAACACCGGGGAGCTGTTTTTT. Its translation: CASSKNGANTGELFF. The chain joins TRBV7-9 to TRBJ2-2; D may match TRBD1 or TRBD2 (5 bases each). CDR1 and CDR2 from the germline V gene are SEHNR and FQNEAQ (reference sequence). The V end lost 5 bases, the J end lost 2 bases, and 12 bases lay between the germline ends. CDR3 size: 15 residues.

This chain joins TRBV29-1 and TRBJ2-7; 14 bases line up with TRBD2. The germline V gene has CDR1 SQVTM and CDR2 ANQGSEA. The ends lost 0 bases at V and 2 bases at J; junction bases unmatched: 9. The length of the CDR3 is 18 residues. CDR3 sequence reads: CSVEDPGLAGVTPYEQYF. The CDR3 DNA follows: TGCAGCGTTGAAGATCCGGGACTAGCGGGGGTTACTCCCTACGAGCAGTACTTC.

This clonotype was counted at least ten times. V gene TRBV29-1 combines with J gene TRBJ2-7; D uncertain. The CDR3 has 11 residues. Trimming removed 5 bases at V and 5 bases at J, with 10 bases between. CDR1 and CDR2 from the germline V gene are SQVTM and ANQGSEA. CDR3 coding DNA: TGCAGCGTTTCGGCCTCTGACGAGCAGTACTTC. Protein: CSVSASDEQYF.

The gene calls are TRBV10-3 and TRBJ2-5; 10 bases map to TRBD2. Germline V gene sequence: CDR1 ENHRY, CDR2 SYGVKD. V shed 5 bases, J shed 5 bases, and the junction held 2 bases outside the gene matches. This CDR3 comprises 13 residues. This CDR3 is CAISPTSGETQYF. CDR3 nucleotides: TGTGCCATCAGTCCGACTAGCGGGGAGACCCAGTACTTC.